These 25 T cell receptor beta chains share one sample of origin, sequenced in a study of blood T cell repertoires in COVID-19. The method was immunoSEQ multiplex PCR; TCRdb's version includes in-frame clones alone and lacks a portion of them. Among fewer than 60,000 clones, over 85% were seen once, and the ten largest hold roughly 10%. The sequenced sample was peripheral blood. Receptor source: a man at least 80 years old with active or convalescent COVID-19.

The rearrangement links TRBV14 to TRBJ1-1; D might be TRBD1 (5 bases). V lost 3 bases, J lost 4 bases, and 9 bases lay in between. The CDR3 has 13 residues. Germline lookup yields CDR1 SGHDN and CDR2 FVKESK. This CDR3 reads CASSQVQGTEAFF. CDR3 nucleotide sequence: TGTGCCAGCAGCCAGGTCCAGGGCACTGAAGCTTTCTTT. Full variable domain (missing parts from reference TRBV14 and TRBJ1-1): EAGVTQFPSHSVIEKGQTVTLRCDPISGHDNLYWYRRVMGKEIKFLLHFVKESKQDESGMPNNRFLAERTGGTYSTLKVQPAELEDSGVYFCASSQVQGTEAFFGQGTRLTVV.

The V and J genes are TRBV28 and TRBJ1-2; 7 bases are shared with TRBD1. The V segment lost 3 bases and the J segment 2 bases; nucleotides outside the gene matches: 3. The germline V gene encodes CDR1 MDHEN and CDR2 SYDVKM. CDR3 length equals 14 residues. The CDR3 loop is CASSFGTENYGYTF. CDR3 DNA sequence: TGTGCCAGCAGTTTTGGGACAGAAAACTATGGCTACACCTTC.

The chain joins TRBV6-1 to TRBJ1-2; D is unclear. With 3 bases removed from V and 4 bases from J, the gap between germline ends came to 15 bases. This CDR3 is 15 amino acids long. Germline V gene data show CDR1 as MNHNS and CDR2 as SASEGT. CDR3 DNA: TGTGCCAGCAGTGAGGAAATGCAGGCCGCCTATGGCTACACCTTC. Translation gives CASSEEMQAAYGYTF.

The CDR3 DNA sequence: TGTGCCAGCAGCTTTTACGGGGGGGCGACAGACGAGCAGTACTTC. This translates into CASSFYGGATDEQYF. This chain uses TRBV7-2 with TRBJ2-7; 8 bases match TRBD2. Germline values: CDR1 SGHTA, CDR2 FQGNSA. Trimming cost V 3 bases and J 5 bases; bases outside gene matches: 9. CDR3 size: 15 residues.

V usage is TRBV21-1 and J usage is TRBJ2-7; no check of the table's D call, TRBD1, against the DNA was made. TRBV21-1 is recorded as a pseudogene. The CDR3 sequence is 15 residues long. CDR3 region: CASSGRDISSYEQYF. For the CDR3, the DNA is TGTGCCAGCAGCGGAAGGGACATTAGCTCCTACGAGCAGTACTTC.

J is TRBJ1-5 and V is TRBV6-2 or TRBV6-3; 8 nucleotides line up with TRBD1. The trim removed 2 bases at V and 9 bases at J, leaving 6 bases unmatched. In germline, CDR1 is MNHEY, CDR2 SVGEGT. The CDR3 totals 14 residues. The CDR3: CASSYSPGGRPQHF. CDR3 in DNA: TGTGCCAGCAGTTACAGTCCAGGGGGCAGGCCCCAGCATTTT.

The chain combines TRBV28 with TRBJ2-3, with 11 bases fitting TRBD2. CDR3 length equals 15 residues. After removal of 11 bases from V and 3 bases from J, the junction contained 10 bases not matched to a gene. From germline, CDR1 is MDHEN and CDR2 SYDVKM. The DNA of the CDR3 is TGTGCCTCCGGTCGACTAGCGGGACGAACAGATACGCAGTATTTT. Its protein product is CASGRLAGRTDTQYF.

The rearrangement joins TRBV5-1 to TRBJ2-7; maybe TRBD2 (6 bases). Germline assignment: CDR1 SGHRS and CDR2 YFSETQ. V was clipped by 4 bases and J by 4 bases, with 18 bases between them. This CDR3 has 15 amino acids. The CDR3 nucleotides are TGCGCCAGCAGCCGGGGACTGGAAAGATCTTACGAGCAGTACTTC. Protein product: CASSRGLERSYEQYF. Full variable domain (outside the CDR3, taken from reference TRBV5-1 and TRBJ2-7): KAGVTQTPRYLIKTRGQQVTLSCSPISGHRSVSWYQQTPGQGLQFLFEYFSETQRNKGNFPGRFSGRQFSNSRSEMNVSTLELGDSALYLCASSRGLERSYEQYFGPGTRLTVT.

The CDR3 region has the DNA TGTGCCAGCAGCTTATCCCTAGCGGGGCGGACAGATACGCAGTATTTT. Translation: CASSLSLAGRTDTQYF. The rearrangement joins TRBV7-6 to TRBJ2-3; 9 bases match TRBD2. V lost 2 bases to trimming and J lost 3 bases; unmatched junction nucleotides: 6. Germline CDR1 is SGHVS and CDR2 is FNYEAQ. The CDR3 is 16 amino acids.

V usage is TRBV6-2 or TRBV6-3 and J usage is TRBJ2-3; 8 positions match TRBD2. Germline CDR1 MNHEY, CDR2 SVGEGT. This CDR3 region has 19 residues. V was pared by 4 bases and J by 0 bases, with 15 bases of the junction left unmatched. In DNA, the CDR3 is TGTGCCAGCAGTTCCCTCGGGACTAGAAGGGAACAAAGCACAGATACGCAGTATTTT. The encoded protein is CASSSLGTRREQSTDTQYF.

This chain uses TRBV7-2 with TRBJ1-1; possibly TRBD1 for D (5 bases). The V gene's germline CDR1 is SGHTA and CDR2 FQGNSA. This CDR3 is 15 amino acids long. The V gene lost 5 bases and the J gene lost 3 bases, with 16 bases spanning the gap. The CDR3 loop reads CASSPRQRGYTEAFF. In nucleotides, the CDR3 is TGTGCCAGCAGCCCCCGCCAAAGGGGTTACACTGAAGCTTTCTTT.

The chain combines TRBV9 with TRBJ1-2; D is perhaps TRBD1 (6 bases). Trimming cost V 0 bases and J 4 bases, with 22 bases left between them. Germline V gene data show CDR1 as SGDLS and CDR2 as YYNGEE. This CDR3 has 18 residues. CDR3 protein: CASSVDWSGQGQFYGYTF. The CDR3 nucleotides are TGTGCCAGCAGCGTAGATTGGTCGGGGCAGGGGCAATTCTATGGCTACACCTTC.

This rearrangement joins TRBV28 to TRBJ2-7; 13 bases are shared with TRBD2. The V gene's germline CDR1 is MDHEN and CDR2 SYDVKM. This CDR3 contains 14 residues. V lost 4 bases, J lost 10 bases, and 7 bases stayed unmatched. The CDR3 region is CASSSGLAGARQYF. The DNA of the CDR3 is TGTGCCAGCAGTTCTGGACTAGCGGGAGCTCGACAGTACTTC. The full variable domain, in which reference TRBV28 and TRBJ2-7 provide the parts outside the CDR3, is DVKVTQSSRYLVKRTGEKVFLECVQDMDHENMFWYRQDPGLGLRLIYFSYDVKMKEKGDIPEGYSVSREKKERFSLILESASTNQTSMYLCASSSGLAGARQYFGPGTRLTVT.

The chain combines TRBV20-1 with TRBJ1-1; tentative D call: TRBD1 (5 bases). The CDR3 loop spans 14 amino acids. V was clipped by 3 bases and J by 1 base, with 12 bases between them. Germline V CDR1 and CDR2: DFQATT, SNEGSKA (reference sequence). The CDR3 DNA is TGCAGTGCTAGTGGGGCCCGGCGGAACACTGAAGCTTTCTTT. It yields the protein CSASGARRNTEAFF.

The chain is built from TRBV7-7 and TRBJ2-2, with 7 nucleotides matching TRBD1. Per germline, CDR1 SSHAT and CDR2 FNYEAQ (reference sequence). The CDR3 loop spans 16 amino acids. J was trimmed by 6 bases and V by 4 bases; bases with no gene match: 11. CDR3 bases: TGTGCCAGCAGCTCTTCCAGGGGGATCTCGTCCGGGGAGCTGTTTTTT. As protein: CASSSSRGISSGELFF.

This rearrangement joins TRBV7-2 to TRBJ2-2, with 11 bases lining up with TRBD1. V lost 5 bases, J lost 0 bases, and 8 bases stayed unmatched. Germline-derived CDR1 and CDR2 are SGHTA and FQGNSA. The CDR3 contains 18 residues. The DNA for the CDR3 is TGTGCCAGCAGCAAAGACCGGACAGGGGGCCCGAACACCGGGGAGCTGTTTTTT. Translation gives CASSKDRTGGPNTGELFF.

The chain is built from TRBV28 and TRBJ1-3; 9 bases agree with TRBD1. V shed 6 bases, J shed 6 bases, and the junction held 12 bases outside the gene matches. The germline V gene has CDR1 MDHEN and CDR2 SYDVKM. There are 16 residues in the CDR3. The CDR3 is CASSLIRQGGENTIYF. As DNA, the CDR3 is TGTGCCAGCAGCCTTATACGACAGGGGGGGGAAAACACCATATATTTT.

This chain uses TRBV3-1 (or the pseudogene TRBV3-2) with TRBJ1-5; the D is unclear. Germline values: CDR1 LGHDT, CDR2 YNNKEL (reference sequence). The CDR3 has 17 amino acids. Trimming stripped 0 bases from V and 0 bases from J, with 12 bases between. CDR3 nucleotide sequence: TGTGCCAGCAGCCAAGATCAGAGGCGGGGTAGCAATCAGCCCCAGCATTTT. It specifies CASSQDQRRGSNQPQHF.

The chain is built from TRBV28 and TRBJ2-1; TRBD1 matches at 10 bases. Germline V CDR1 and CDR2: MDHEN, SYDVKM. V lost 5 bases and J lost 7; bases outside the gene matches: 5. The CDR3 spans 14 residues. The CDR3 is CASSPRTGGNEQFF. CDR3 in DNA: TGTGCCAGCAGTCCCCGGACAGGGGGGAATGAGCAGTTCTTC.

The chain has TRBV3-1 (or the pseudogene TRBV3-2) and TRBJ1-1, with 8 bases lining up with TRBD1. The CDR3 consists of 13 residues. The germline V gene encodes CDR1 LGHDT and CDR2 YNNKEL (reference sequence). Losses at the gene ends were 5 bases for V and 5 bases for J; bases not matched to a gene: 4. As DNA, the CDR3 is TGTGCCAGCAGCTCGACAGGGGATACTGAAGCTTTCTTT. Its protein is CASSSTGDTEAFF.

The chain couples TRBV6-2 or TRBV6-3 to TRBJ2-7; 8 bases are shared with TRBD2. V lost 5 bases, J lost 4 bases, and 7 bases stayed unmatched. The CDR3 has 14 residues. Per germline, CDR1 MNHEY and CDR2 SVGEGT. CDR3 protein: CASSRPSGPYEQYF. Written as DNA, the CDR3 is TGTGCCAGCAGTCGGCCTAGCGGGCCATACGAGCAGTACTTC.

The V gene is TRBV27, the J gene TRBJ2-6; D is ambiguous. Trimming left V 4 bases short and J 0 bases short, with 4 bases between. This CDR3 has 14 amino acids. Germline loops: CDR1 MNHEY, CDR2 SMNVEV (reference sequence). DNA for the CDR3: TGTGCCAGCAGTTCAAACTCTGGGGCCAACGTCCTGACTTTC. Protein sequence: CASSSNSGANVLTF. Based on the CDR3 plus reference TRBV27 and TRBJ2-6, the full variable domain is EAQVTQNPRYLITVTGKKLTVTCSQNMNHEYMSWYRQDPGLGLRQIYYSMNVEVTDKGDVPEGYKVSRKEKRNFPLILESPSPNQTSLYFCASSSNSGANVLTFGAGSRLTVL.

This chain uses TRBV10-3 with TRBJ2-1, with TRBD2 as a possible D gene (5 bases). V was cut by 6 bases and J by 8 bases, with 11 bases left in between. Germline V gives CDR1 ENHRY, CDR2 SYGVKD. The CDR3 length is 12 residues. CDR3 residues: CAISRTGDEQFF. The CDR3 nucleotides are TGTGCCATCAGCAGGACTGGAGATGAGCAGTTCTTC.

J is TRBJ1-6 and V is TRBV30; no clear D gene. V was cut by 0 bases and J by 10 bases, with 4 bases left in between. Per germline, CDR1 GTSNPN and CDR2 SVGIG (reference sequence). CDR3 length: 11 amino acids. CDR3 in amino acids: CAWSVRSPLHF. In DNA, the CDR3 is TGTGCCTGGAGTGTACGGTCACCCCTCCACTTT.

The chain has TRBV12-3 or TRBV12-4 and TRBJ1-2; D possibly corresponds to TRBD1 (6 bases). Trimming removed 5 bases at V and 3 bases at J, with 10 bases between. This CDR3 is 13 amino acids long. The CDR3 nucleotides read TGTGCCAGCAGTCCGACAGGCCACTATGGCTACACCTTC. Amino acids: CASSPTGHYGYTF.